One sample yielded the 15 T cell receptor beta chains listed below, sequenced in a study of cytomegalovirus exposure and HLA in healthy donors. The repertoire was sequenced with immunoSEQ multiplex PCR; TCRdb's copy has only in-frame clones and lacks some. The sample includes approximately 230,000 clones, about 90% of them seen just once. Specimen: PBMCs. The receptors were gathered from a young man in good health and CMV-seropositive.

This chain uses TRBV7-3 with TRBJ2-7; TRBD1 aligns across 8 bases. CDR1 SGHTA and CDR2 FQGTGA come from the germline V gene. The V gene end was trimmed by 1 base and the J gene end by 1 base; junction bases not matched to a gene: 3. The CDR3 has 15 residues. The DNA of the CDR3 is TGTGCCAGCAGCTTAAGCCAGGGGGCATCCTACGAGCAGTACTTC. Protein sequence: CASSLSQGASYEQYF.

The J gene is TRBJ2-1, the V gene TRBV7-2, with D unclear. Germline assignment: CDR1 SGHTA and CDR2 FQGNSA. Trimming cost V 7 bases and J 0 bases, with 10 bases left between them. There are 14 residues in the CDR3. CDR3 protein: CASNDLSSYNEQFF. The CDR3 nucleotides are TGTGCCAGCAACGACCTGAGCTCCTACAATGAGCAGTTCTTC.

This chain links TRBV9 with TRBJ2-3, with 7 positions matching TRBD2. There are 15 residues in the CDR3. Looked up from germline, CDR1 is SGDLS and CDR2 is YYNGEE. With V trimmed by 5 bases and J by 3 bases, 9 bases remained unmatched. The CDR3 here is CASRVGRESTDTQYF. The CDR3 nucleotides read TGTGCCAGCAGAGTCGGGCGGGAGAGTACAGATACGCAGTATTTT.

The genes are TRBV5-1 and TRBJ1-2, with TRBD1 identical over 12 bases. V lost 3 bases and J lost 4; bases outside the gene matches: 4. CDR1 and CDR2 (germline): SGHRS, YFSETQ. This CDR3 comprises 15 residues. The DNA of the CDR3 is TGCGCCAGCAGCTGGGGGACAGGGGGCGCCTATGGCTACACCTTC. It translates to CASSWGTGGAYGYTF.

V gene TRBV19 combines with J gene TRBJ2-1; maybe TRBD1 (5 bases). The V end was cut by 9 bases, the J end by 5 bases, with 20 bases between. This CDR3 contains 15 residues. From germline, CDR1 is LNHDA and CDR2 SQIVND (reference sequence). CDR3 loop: CASRPQGTFNNEQFF. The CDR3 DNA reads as TGTGCCAGCAGACCCCAGGGCACTTTCAACAATGAGCAGTTCTTC.

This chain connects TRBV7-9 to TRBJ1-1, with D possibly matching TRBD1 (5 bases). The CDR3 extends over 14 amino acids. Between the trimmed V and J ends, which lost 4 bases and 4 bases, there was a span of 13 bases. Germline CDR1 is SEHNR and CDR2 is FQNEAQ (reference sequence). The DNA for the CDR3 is TGTGCCAGCAGCTGGGGACGGGCAAGCACTGAAGCTTTCTTT. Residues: CASSWGRASTEAFF.

DNA of the CDR3: TGCGCCAGCAGCCAAGAATTGAAGCGGCATGGGGGGTTCTTC. Encoded protein: CASSQELKRHGGFF. The V and J genes are TRBV4-1 and TRBJ2-1, with D perhaps given as TRBD1 or TRBD2 (5 bases each). V shed 0 bases and J shed 15 bases, with 18 bases lying between them. CDR3 length: 14 residues. Germline-derived CDR1 and CDR2 are MGHRA and YSYEKL.

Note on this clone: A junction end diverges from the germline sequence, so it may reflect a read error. CDR3 sequence: CASSQDGAGQKIF. CDR3 sequence (DNA): TGCGCCAGCAGCCAAGATGGGGCGGGACAAAAGATTTTT. This chain joins TRBV4-3 and TRBJ1-4; a possible D gene is TRBD1 (6 bases). Germline CDR1 reads LGHNA; CDR2 reads YSLEER. This CDR3 region has 13 residues.

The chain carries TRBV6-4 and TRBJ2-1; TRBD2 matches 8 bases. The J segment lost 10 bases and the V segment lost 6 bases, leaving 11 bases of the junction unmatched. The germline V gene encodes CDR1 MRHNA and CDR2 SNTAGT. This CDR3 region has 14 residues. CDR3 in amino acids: CASSPRGEIDEQFF. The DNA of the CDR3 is TGTGCCAGCAGCCCGCGGGGGGAGATAGACGAGCAGTTCTTC.

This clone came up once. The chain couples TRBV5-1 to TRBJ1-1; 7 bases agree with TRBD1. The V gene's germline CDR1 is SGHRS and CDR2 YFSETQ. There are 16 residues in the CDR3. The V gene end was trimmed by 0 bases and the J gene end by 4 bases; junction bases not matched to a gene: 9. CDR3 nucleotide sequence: TGCGCCAGCAGCTTGGCGGGGGCAGGGGGTGTCACTGAAGCTTTCTTT. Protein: CASSLAGAGGVTEAFF. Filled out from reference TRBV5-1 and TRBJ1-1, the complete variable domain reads KAGVTQTPRYLIKTRGQQVTLSCSPISGHRSVSWYQQTPGQGLQFLFEYFSETQRNKGNFPGRFSGRQFSNSRSEMNVSTLELGDSALYLCASSLAGAGGVTEAFFGQGTRLTVV.

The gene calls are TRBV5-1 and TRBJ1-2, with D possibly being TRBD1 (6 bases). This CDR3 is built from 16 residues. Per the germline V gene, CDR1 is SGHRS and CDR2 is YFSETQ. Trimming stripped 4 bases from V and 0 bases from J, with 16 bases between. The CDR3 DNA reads TGCGCCAGCAGCAATGTTTCCGCAGGGGCTAACTATGGCTACACCTTC. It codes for CASSNVSAGANYGYTF.

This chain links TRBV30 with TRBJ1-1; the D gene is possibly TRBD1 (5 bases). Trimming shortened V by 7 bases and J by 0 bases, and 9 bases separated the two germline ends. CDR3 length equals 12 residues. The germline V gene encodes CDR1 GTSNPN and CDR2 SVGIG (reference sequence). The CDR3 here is CASGRLNTEAFF. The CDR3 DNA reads TGTGCCTCGGGACGGTTGAACACTGAAGCTTTCTTT.

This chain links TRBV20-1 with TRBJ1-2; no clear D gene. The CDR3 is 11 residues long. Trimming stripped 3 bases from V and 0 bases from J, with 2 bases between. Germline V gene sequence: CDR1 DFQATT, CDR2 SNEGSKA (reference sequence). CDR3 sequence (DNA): TGCAGTGCTAGTGCTAACTATGGCTACACCTTC. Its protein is CSASANYGYTF.

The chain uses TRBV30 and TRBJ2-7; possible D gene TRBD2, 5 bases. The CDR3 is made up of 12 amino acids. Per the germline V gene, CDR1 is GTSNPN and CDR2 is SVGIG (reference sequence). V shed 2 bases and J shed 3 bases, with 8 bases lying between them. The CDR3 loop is CAWSYRDYEQYF. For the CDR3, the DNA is TGTGCCTGGAGTTACCGGGACTACGAGCAGTACTTC.

CDR3: CASSGGSRTNYGYTF. The CDR3 coding sequence is TGTGCCAGCAGCGGTGGGTCCCGGACTAACTATGGCTACACCTTC. J is TRBJ1-2 and V is TRBV9, with unresolved D. The V gene lost 3 bases and the J gene lost 0 bases, with 12 bases spanning the gap. Per germline, CDR1 SGDLS and CDR2 YYNGEE. The CDR3 is made up of 15 amino acids.